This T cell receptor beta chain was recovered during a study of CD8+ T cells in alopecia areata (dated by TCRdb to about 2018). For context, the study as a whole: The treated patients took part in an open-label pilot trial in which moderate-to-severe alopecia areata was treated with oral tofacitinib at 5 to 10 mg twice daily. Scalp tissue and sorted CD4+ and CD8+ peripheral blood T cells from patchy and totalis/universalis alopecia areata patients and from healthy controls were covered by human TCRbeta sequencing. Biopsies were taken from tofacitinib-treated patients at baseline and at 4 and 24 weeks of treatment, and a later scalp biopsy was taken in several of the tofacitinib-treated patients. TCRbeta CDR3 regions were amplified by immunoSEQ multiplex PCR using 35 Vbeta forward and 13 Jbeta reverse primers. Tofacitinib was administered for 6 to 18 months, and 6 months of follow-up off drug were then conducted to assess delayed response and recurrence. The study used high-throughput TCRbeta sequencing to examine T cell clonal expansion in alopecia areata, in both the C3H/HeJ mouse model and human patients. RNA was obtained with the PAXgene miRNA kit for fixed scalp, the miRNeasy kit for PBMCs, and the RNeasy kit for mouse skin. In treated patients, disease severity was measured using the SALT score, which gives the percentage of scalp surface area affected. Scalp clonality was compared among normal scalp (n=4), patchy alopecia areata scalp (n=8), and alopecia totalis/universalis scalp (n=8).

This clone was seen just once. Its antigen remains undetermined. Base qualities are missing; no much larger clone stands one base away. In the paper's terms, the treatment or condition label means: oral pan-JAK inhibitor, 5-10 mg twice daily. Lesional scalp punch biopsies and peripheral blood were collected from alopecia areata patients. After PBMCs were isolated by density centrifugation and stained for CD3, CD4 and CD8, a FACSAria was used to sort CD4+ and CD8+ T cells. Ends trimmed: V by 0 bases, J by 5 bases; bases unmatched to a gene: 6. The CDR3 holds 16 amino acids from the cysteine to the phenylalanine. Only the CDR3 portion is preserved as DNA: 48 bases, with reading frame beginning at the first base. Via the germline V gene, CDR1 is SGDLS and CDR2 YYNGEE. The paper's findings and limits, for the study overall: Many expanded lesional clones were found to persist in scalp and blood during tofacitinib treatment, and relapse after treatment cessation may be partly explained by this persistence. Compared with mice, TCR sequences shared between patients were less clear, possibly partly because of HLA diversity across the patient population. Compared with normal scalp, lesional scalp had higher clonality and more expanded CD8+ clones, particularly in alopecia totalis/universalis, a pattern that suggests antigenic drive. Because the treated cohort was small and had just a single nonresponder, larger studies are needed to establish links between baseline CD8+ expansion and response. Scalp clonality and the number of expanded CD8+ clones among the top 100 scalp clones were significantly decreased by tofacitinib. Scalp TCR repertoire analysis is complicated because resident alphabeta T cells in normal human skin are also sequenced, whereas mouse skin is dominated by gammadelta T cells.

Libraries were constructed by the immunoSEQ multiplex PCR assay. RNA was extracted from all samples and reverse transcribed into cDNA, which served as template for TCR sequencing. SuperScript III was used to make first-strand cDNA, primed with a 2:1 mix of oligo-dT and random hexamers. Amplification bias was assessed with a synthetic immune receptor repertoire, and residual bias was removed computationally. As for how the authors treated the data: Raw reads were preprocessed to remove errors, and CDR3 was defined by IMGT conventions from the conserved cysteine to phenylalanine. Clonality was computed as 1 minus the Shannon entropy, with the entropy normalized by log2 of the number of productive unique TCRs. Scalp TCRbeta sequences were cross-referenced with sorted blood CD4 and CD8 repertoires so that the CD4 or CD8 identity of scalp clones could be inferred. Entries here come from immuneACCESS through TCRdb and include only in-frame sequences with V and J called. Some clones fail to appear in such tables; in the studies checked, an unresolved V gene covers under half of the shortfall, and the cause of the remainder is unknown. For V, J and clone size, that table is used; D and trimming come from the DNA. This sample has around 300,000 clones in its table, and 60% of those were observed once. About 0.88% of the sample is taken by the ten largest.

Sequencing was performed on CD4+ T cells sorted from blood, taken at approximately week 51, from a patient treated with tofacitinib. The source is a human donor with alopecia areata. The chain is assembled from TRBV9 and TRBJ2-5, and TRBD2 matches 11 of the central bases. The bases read TGTGCCAGCAGCGTAGGTAGCGGGGGGGCCCAGGAGACCCAGTACTTC. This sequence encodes CASSVGSGGAQETQYF.